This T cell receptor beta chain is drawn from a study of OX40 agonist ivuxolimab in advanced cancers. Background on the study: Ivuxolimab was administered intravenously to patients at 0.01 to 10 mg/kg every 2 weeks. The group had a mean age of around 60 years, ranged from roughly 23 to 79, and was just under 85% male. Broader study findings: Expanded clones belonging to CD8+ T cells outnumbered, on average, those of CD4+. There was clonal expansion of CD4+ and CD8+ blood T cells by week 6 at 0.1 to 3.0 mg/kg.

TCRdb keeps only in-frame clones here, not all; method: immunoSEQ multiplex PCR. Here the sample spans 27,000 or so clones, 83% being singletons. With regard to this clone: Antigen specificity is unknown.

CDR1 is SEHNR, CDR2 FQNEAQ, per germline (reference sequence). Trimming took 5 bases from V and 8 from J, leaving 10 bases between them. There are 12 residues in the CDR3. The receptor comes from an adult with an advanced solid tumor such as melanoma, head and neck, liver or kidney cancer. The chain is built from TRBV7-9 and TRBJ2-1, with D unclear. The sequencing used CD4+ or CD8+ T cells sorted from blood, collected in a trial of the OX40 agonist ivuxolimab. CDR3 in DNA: TGTGCCAGCAGCGCTGAGCTAGATGAGCAGTTCTTC. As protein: CASSAELDEQFF.